This section outlines one TCR beta chain sequence together with its context. The antigen is not known. V was clipped by 3 bases and J by 7 bases, with 13 bases between them. The CDR3 runs to 15 residues. Germline loops: CDR1 SGHTA, CDR2 FQGNSA. The data derive from a study of T cell responses to AZD1222 COVID-19 vaccine. The study, taken as a whole, reports: Unmutated variant regions reportedly attract nearly half of all spike-specific TCRs.

Profiled with immunoSEQ multiplex PCR; TCRdb holds only in-frame clones, not every one. Among approximately 180,000 clones listed, 75% to 95% were seen once. The sample was peripheral blood, taken on day 0 of AZD1222 vaccination. V and J are TRBV7-2 and TRBJ1-6; tentative D call: TRBD1 (5 bases). This TCR was recovered from an adult in good health. This CDR3 is CASSLRQGTNSPLHF. CDR3 coding DNA: TGTGCCAGCAGCTTGCGGCAGGGCACAAATTCACCCCTCCACTTT.